Each of the 26 T cell receptor beta chains below was sequenced from the same sample in a study of blood T cell repertoires in COVID-19. Libraries were prepared by immunoSEQ multiplex PCR; TCRdb keeps only in-frame clonotypes and omits some of them. Of approximately 300,000 clones listed, roughly 87% were seen once; the top ten hold about 2.2%. Specimen: peripheral blood. Receptor source: a woman aged 50 to 65 who had recovered from COVID-19.

V is TRBV11-2 and J is TRBJ2-5; tentative D call: TRBD2 (5 bases). CDR3 length equals 14 residues. V lost 3 bases to trimming and J lost 5 bases, with 13 bases between them. The germline gives CDR1 SGHAT, CDR2 FQNNGV. In DNA, the CDR3 is TGTGCCAGCAGCTTCCTAGCAAGTCGGGAGACCCAGTACTTC. This codes for CASSFLASRETQYF.

The chain carries TRBV6-6 and TRBJ2-3, with 7 bases fitting TRBD1. Per the germline V gene, CDR1 is MNHNY and CDR2 is SVGAGI (reference sequence). The length of the CDR3 is 16 residues. Trimming removed 1 base from V and 6 bases from J; junction bases left unmatched: 10. Here the CDR3 reads CASSYWSTGKGDTQYF. The CDR3 DNA reads as TGTGCCAGCAGTTACTGGTCGACAGGGAAAGGGGATACGCAGTATTTT.

J is TRBJ2-5 and V is TRBV4-2; 8 bases match TRBD1. J gave up 5 bases and V 4 bases, and 12 bases lay outside the gene matches. CDR3 length: 16 residues. Germline assignment: CDR1 LGHNA and CDR2 YNFKEQ. CDR3 in amino acids: CASSPYQGAVAETQYF. The CDR3 coding sequence is TGTGCCAGCAGCCCATATCAGGGGGCCGTTGCGGAGACCCAGTACTTC.

The V gene is TRBV2, the J gene TRBJ1-2, with D unclear. Germline assignment: CDR1 SNHLY and CDR2 FYNNEI. This CDR3 contains 12 residues. The germline V and J ends were trimmed by 7 bases and 3 bases, with 9 bases remaining between them. The chain's CDR3 is CASKTSYYGYTF. The CDR3, as DNA: TGTGCCAGCAAGACATCGTACTATGGCTACACCTTC.

The chain uses TRBV11-2 and TRBJ1-2; 7 positions match TRBD1. The CDR3 loop spans 14 amino acids. J was trimmed by 2 bases and V by 1 base; bases with no gene match: 1. Germline V gives CDR1 SGHAT, CDR2 FQNNGV. The chain's CDR3 is CASSLAGQNYGYTF. The CDR3 coding sequence is TGTGCCAGCAGCTTAGCGGGACAGAACTATGGCTACACCTTC.

The rearrangement uses TRBV28 and TRBJ1-4; D is undetermined. V was clipped by 4 bases and J by 6 bases, with 12 bases between them. The CDR3 covers 14 residues. In germline, CDR1 is MDHEN, CDR2 SYDVKM. As DNA, the CDR3 is TGTGCCAGCAGTTCGAGTATCCCCTATGAAAAACTGTTTTTT. The encoded protein is CASSSSIPYEKLFF.

V and J are TRBV20-1 and TRBJ1-6; D might be TRBD1 (5 bases). Trimming shortened V by 3 bases and J by 8 bases, and 14 bases separated the two germline ends. The CDR3 extends over 14 amino acids. Germline assignment: CDR1 DFQATT and CDR2 SNEGSKA (reference sequence). The CDR3 region has the DNA TGCAGTGCTAGTCAGGACAAGCCGGATTCACCCCTCCACTTT. Its protein is CSASQDKPDSPLHF.

This rearrangement joins TRBV11-2 to TRBJ2-7; D may be TRBD1 (5 bases). Trimming left V 0 bases short and J 0 bases short, with 15 bases between. The CDR3 spans 17 residues. Per the germline V gene, CDR1 is SGHAT and CDR2 is FQNNGV. The DNA for the CDR3 is TGTGCCAGCAGCTTAGACCAGGACACCTACTACTCCTACGAGCAGTACTTC. It yields the protein CASSLDQDTYYSYEQYF.

The CDR3, as DNA: TGTGCCAGCAGGCCCACTTATCCGGGAGGCTACACCTTC. Protein sequence: CASRPTYPGGYTF. This sequence joins TRBV6-5 and TRBJ1-2; D gene unclear. Deletions cut 6 bases from V and 8 bases from J, with 16 bases between. The CDR3 is made up of 13 amino acids. Germline V lookup: CDR1 MNHEY, CDR2 SVGAGI.

This clone was found many times. CDR3 sequence reads: CASSHDRLEPPQHF. For the CDR3, the DNA is TGTGCCAGCAGCCACGACAGGTTGGAGCCGCCCCAGCATTTT. This chain joins TRBV6-5 and TRBJ1-5, with D maybe TRBD1 (6 bases). CDR1 and CDR2 (germline): MNHEY, SVGAGI. Trimming removed 6 bases from V and 9 bases from J, with 18 bases in between. The CDR3 consists of 14 residues.

The chain employs TRBV3-1 (or the pseudogene TRBV3-2) and TRBJ1-2; D is unresolved. This CDR3 comprises 14 residues. Germline CDR1 LGHDT, CDR2 YNNKEL (reference sequence). The V end was cut by 1 base, the J end by 1 base, with 7 bases between. CDR3 sequence: CASSQAVFNYGYTF. As DNA, the CDR3 is TGTGCCAGCAGCCAAGCCGTCTTTAACTATGGCTACACCTTC.

The CDR3 sequence: CASSSWTSGRAEQYF. The CDR3 DNA is TGTGCCAGCAGTTCCTGGACTAGCGGGAGGGCCGAGCAGTACTTC. The chain employs TRBV27 and TRBJ2-7, with TRBD2 matching over 15 bases. V lost 4 bases, J lost 6 bases, and 4 bases stayed unmatched. The CDR3 contains 15 residues. From germline, CDR1 is MNHEY and CDR2 SMNVEV (reference sequence).

This chain uses TRBV4-3 with TRBJ2-5, with D perhaps matching TRBD1 (5 bases). Trimming left V 1 base short and J 4 bases short, with 10 bases between. Germline CDR1 and CDR2: LGHNA and YSLEER. CDR3 length equals 14 residues. The CDR3 bases are TGCGCCAGCAGCCAAGCCCAGGGTCTAGAGACCCAGTACTTC. Encoded protein: CASSQAQGLETQYF.

This chain joins TRBV6-2 or TRBV6-3 and TRBJ2-1, with D maybe TRBD2 (6 bases). Trimming cost V 4 bases and J 0 bases, with 13 bases left between them. The V gene's germline CDR1 is MNHEY and CDR2 SVGEGT. The CDR3 loop spans 16 amino acids. The CDR3 loop reads CASSLHDGSSYNEQFF. The CDR3, as DNA: TGTGCCAGCAGTTTACACGACGGGAGCTCCTACAATGAGCAGTTCTTC.

The rearrangement uses TRBV5-1 and TRBJ2-1, with TRBD2 matching over 8 bases. Germline assignment: CDR1 SGHRS and CDR2 YFSETQ. The CDR3 has 14 amino acids. Trimming took 7 bases from V and 5 from J; bases not matched to a gene: 8. CDR3 DNA: TGCGCCAGCCAAAGCGGGAGAGGCGACAATGAGCAGTTCTTC. This encodes CASQSGRGDNEQFF.

The gene calls are TRBV27 and TRBJ1-1, with TRBD1 identical over 7 bases. From germline, CDR1 is MNHEY and CDR2 SMNVEV (reference sequence). This CDR3 has 13 residues. V shed 5 bases and J 4 bases; nucleotides not matched to a gene: 4. The CDR3 nucleotides read TGTGCCAGCAGTCACAGGGGTCCCACTGAAGCTTTCTTT. Its translation is CASSHRGPTEAFF.

The chain combines TRBV12-3 or TRBV12-4 with TRBJ2-4; D possibly corresponds to TRBD1 (6 bases). The CDR3 sequence is 13 residues long. The germline V and J ends were trimmed by 2 bases and 9 bases, with 11 bases remaining between them. The CDR3 coding sequence is TGTGCCAGCAGTTTAAACAGGGTGGGCATTCAGTACTTC. It yields the protein CASSLNRVGIQYF.

The V gene is TRBV5-1, the J gene TRBJ2-7; TRBD2 aligns across 8 bases. Germline V CDR1 and CDR2: SGHRS, YFSETQ. The CDR3 sequence is 18 residues long. Losses at the gene ends were 3 bases for V and 0 bases for J; bases not matched to a gene: 14. The CDR3 region has the DNA TGCGCCAGCAGCTCCGGGTTAGCGGGGCCCTTTATCTCCTACGAGCAGTACTTC. This translates into CASSSGLAGPFISYEQYF.

V gene TRBV30 combines with J gene TRBJ1-6, with D possibly TRBD1 on 5 matching bases. CDR1 and CDR2 from the germline V gene are GTSNPN and SVGIG (reference sequence). The ends were cut back, 7 bases at V and 9 bases at J, with 16 bases in the middle. The CDR3 has 13 amino acids. As DNA, the CDR3 is TGTGCCTTTACAGACAGTCTTATTTCACCCCTCCACTTT. Translating it yields CAFTDSLISPLHF.

This chain connects TRBV5-1 to TRBJ2-2, with 8 bases aligning to TRBD2. CDR1 and CDR2 (germline): SGHRS, YFSETQ. The V and J ends lost 5 bases and 6 bases, in that order; junction bases with no gene match: 12. The CDR3 runs 16 residues. CDR3 region: CASSRAAGEGAGELFF. DNA of the CDR3: TGCGCCAGCAGTCGAGCAGCGGGGGAGGGAGCCGGGGAGCTGTTTTTT.

The CDR3 region has the DNA TGTGCCAGCAGCCAGGGGAAGCGGACAGGGTGTCTGAACACTGAAGCTTTCTTT. Protein sequence: CASSQGKRTGCLNTEAFF. The chain employs TRBV3-1 (or the pseudogene TRBV3-2) and TRBJ1-1, with 8 bases fitting TRBD1. The junction had 12 bases not matched to a gene; V was cut back by 3 bases and J by 0 bases. The CDR3 consists of 18 residues. Germline V gene sequence: CDR1 LGHDT, CDR2 YNNKEL (reference sequence).

The rearrangement uses TRBV10-1 and TRBJ1-4; TRBD1 agrees at 9 bases. Germline CDR1 and CDR2: WNHNN and SYGVQD (reference sequence). This CDR3 has 18 amino acids. The V segment lost 7 bases and the J segment 4 bases; nucleotides outside the gene matches: 16. Here the CDR3 DNA reads TGCGCCAGCACCCGGGGACAGGGAGTGGAGGTGAGTAATGAAAAACTGTTTTTT. This translates into CASTRGQGVEVSNEKLFF.

The chain couples TRBV30 to TRBJ2-7, with 7 nucleotides matching TRBD1. V trimming: 2 bases; J trimming: 0 bases; junction bases outside the gene matches: 10. CDR3 length: 16 residues. The germline V gene has CDR1 GTSNPN and CDR2 SVGIG (reference sequence). The CDR3 bases are TGTGCCTGGAGTTCAACCAGGGGGATGGCCTCCTACGAGCAGTACTTC. Translated, it gives CAWSSTRGMASYEQYF.

The chain carries TRBV19 and TRBJ1-1, with D maybe TRBD1 (5 bases). The CDR3 is made up of 16 amino acids. CDR1 is LNHDA, CDR2 SQIVND, per germline (reference sequence). V was trimmed by 5 bases and J by 5 bases, leaving 21 bases between them. Written as DNA, the CDR3 is TGTGCCAGTAGTTGGACCCAGGGCGGAGATGTGACTGAAGCTTTCTTT. As protein: CASSWTQGGDVTEAFF.

This CDR3 is CSVEDRAGQGAGGELFF. The DNA for the CDR3 is TGCAGCGTTGAAGATCGCGCGGGACAGGGGGCCGGCGGGGAGCTGTTTTTT. This chain uses TRBV29-1 with TRBJ2-2; 12 positions agree with TRBD1. This CDR3 has 17 amino acids. Germline lookup yields CDR1 SQVTM and CDR2 ANQGSEA. With V trimmed by 0 bases and J by 7 bases, 9 bases remained unmatched.

This clone has just one count. V is TRBV7-8 and J is TRBJ1-2; weak D call: TRBD1 (5 bases). V was trimmed by 5 bases and J by 1 base, leaving 14 bases between them. This CDR3 contains 15 residues. Germline CDR1 and CDR2: SGHVS and FQNEAQ. The CDR3 is CASSPQDTFNYGYTF. CDR3 nucleotide sequence: TGTGCCAGCAGCCCCCAGGACACCTTTAACTATGGCTACACCTTC. Full variable domain (outside the CDR3, taken from reference TRBV7-8 and TRBJ1-2): GAGVSQSPRYKVAKRGQDVALRCDPISGHVSLFWYQQALGQGPEFLTYFQNEAQLDKSGLPSDRFFAERPEGSVSTLKIQRTQQEDSAVYLCASSPQDTFNYGYTFGSGTRLTVV.